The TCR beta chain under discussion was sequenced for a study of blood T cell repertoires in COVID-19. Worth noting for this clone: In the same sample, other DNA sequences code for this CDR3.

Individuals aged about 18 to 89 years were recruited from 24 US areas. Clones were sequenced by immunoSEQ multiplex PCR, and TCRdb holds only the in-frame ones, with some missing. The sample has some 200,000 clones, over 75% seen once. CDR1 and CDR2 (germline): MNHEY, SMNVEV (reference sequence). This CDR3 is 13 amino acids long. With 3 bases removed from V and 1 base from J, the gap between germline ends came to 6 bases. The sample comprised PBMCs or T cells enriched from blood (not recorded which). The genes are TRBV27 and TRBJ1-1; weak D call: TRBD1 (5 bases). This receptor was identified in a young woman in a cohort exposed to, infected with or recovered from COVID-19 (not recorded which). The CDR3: CASSLGQNTEAFF. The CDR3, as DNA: TGTGCCAGCAGTTTGGGGCAGAACACTGAAGCTTTCTTT.